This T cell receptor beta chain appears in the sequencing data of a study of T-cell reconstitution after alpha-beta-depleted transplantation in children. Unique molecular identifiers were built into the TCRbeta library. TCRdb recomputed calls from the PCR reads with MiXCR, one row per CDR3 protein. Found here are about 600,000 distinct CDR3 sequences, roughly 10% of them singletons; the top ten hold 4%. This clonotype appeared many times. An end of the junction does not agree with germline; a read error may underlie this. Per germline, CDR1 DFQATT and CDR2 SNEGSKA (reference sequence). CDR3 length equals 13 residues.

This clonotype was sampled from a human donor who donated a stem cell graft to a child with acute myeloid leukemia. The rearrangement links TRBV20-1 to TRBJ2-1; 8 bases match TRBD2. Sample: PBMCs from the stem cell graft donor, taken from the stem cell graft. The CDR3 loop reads CSARAGVDNEQFF. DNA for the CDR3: TGCAGTGCGAGAGCGGGAGTGGACAATGAGCAGTTCTTC.